Shown below are 26 T cell receptor beta chains from a single sample sequenced in a study of control samples from healthy donors and cancer patients. Clones were read by immunoSEQ multiplex PCR, and TCRdb kept only the in-frame ones, dropping some. Among 60,000 or so clones listed, about 96% were seen once. The sequencing sample was made of blood. These receptors all come from a woman in her late teens or twenties in good health.

The chain joins TRBV5-6 to TRBJ1-1; D is uncertain. The germline V and J ends were trimmed by 0 bases and 2 bases, with 5 bases remaining between them. This CDR3 region has 13 residues. Germline loops: CDR1 SGHDT, CDR2 YYEEEE. The CDR3 region is CASSLVDNTEAFF. In DNA form, the CDR3 reads TGTGCCAGCAGCTTGGTCGATAACACTGAAGCTTTCTTT.

The chain links TRBV6-5 to TRBJ1-5; D remains ambiguous. Trimming took 2 bases from V and 0 from J, leaving 11 bases between them. Germline V gene sequence: CDR1 MNHEY, CDR2 SVGAGI. The CDR3 runs to 16 residues. For the CDR3, the DNA is TGTGCCAGCAGTTACCGTGTGAGGGATAGCAATCAGCCCCAGCATTTT. This sequence encodes CASSYRVRDSNQPQHF.

This rearrangement joins TRBV7-7 to TRBJ1-5; 8 positions agree with TRBD1. This CDR3 is 14 amino acids long. With V trimmed by 5 bases and J by 5 bases, 5 bases remained unmatched. From germline, CDR1 is SSHAT and CDR2 FNYEAQ (reference sequence). The CDR3 region is CASSNYRGDQPQHF. The CDR3 coding sequence is TGTGCCAGCAGCAACTACAGGGGGGATCAGCCCCAGCATTTT.

The gene calls are TRBV6-5 and TRBJ1-6; tentative D call: TRBD1 (6 bases). The germline V gene encodes CDR1 MNHEY and CDR2 SVGAGI. The CDR3 loop spans 14 amino acids. V lost 1 base and J 7 bases, leaving 8 bases between the germline ends. The CDR3 region has the DNA TGTGCCAGCAGTTACTTGCAGGGGAATTCACCCCTCCACTTT. It encodes CASSYLQGNSPLHF.

CDR3 sequence reads: CASSVGYGYTF. In DNA, the CDR3 is TGTGCCAGCAGTGTGGGCTATGGCTACACCTTC. This sequence joins TRBV5-5 and TRBJ1-2; D uncertain. The germline V gene encodes CDR1 SGHKS and CDR2 YYEKEE (reference sequence). The germline V and J ends were trimmed by 5 bases and 4 bases, with 6 bases remaining between them. The CDR3 has 11 residues.

This chain links TRBV28 with TRBJ2-7; TRBD2 aligns across 9 bases. V shed 2 bases and J 4 bases; nucleotides not matched to a gene: 12. Germline V gene sequence: CDR1 MDHEN, CDR2 SYDVKM. The CDR3 contains 17 residues. The CDR3 DNA follows: TGTGCCAGCAGTTTAGGGCGTTTCCGAGCGGGGGGTTACGAGCAGTACTTC. It translates to CASSLGRFRAGGYEQYF.

This sequence joins TRBV11-2 and TRBJ2-2, with 8 bases aligning to TRBD1. The germline V gene has CDR1 SGHAT and CDR2 FQNNGV. This CDR3 has 14 amino acids. With 5 bases clipped from V and 6 bases from J, the junction kept 5 bases outside the gene matches. The CDR3 is CASSLTGVAGELFF. The CDR3 DNA sequence: TGTGCCAGCAGCCTGACAGGGGTGGCCGGGGAGCTGTTTTTT.

The table lists this clone with a count of one. The V gene is TRBV10-2, the J gene TRBJ1-3, with D perhaps TRBD1 (5 bases). The V and J ends lost 8 bases and 3 bases respectively, with 14 bases between them. The CDR3 covers 14 residues. Germline lookup yields CDR1 WSHSY and CDR2 SAAADI. In DNA, the CDR3 is TGCGCCAGCGGCCGGGGGGGTGATGGAAACACCATATATTTT. This translates into CASGRGGDGNTIYF.

The chain carries TRBV6-2 or TRBV6-3 and TRBJ2-3, with D perhaps matching TRBD2 (6 bases). In germline, CDR1 is MNHEY, CDR2 SVGEGT. Trimming stripped 0 bases from V and 2 bases from J, with 15 bases between. The CDR3 has 17 amino acids. The CDR3, as DNA: TGTGCCAGCAGTTACTCCCCCTTTGCGGGGCTCACAGATACGCAGTATTTT. It translates to CASSYSPFAGLTDTQYF.

V and J are TRBV30 and TRBJ1-1; D gene uncertain. V was shortened by 1 base and J by 5 bases, with 8 bases between the two germline ends. The CDR3 contains 12 residues. Germline CDR1 GTSNPN, CDR2 SVGIG (reference sequence). The CDR3 DNA follows: TGTGCCTGGAGTGAGGGATGGACTGAAGCTTTCTTT. It specifies CAWSEGWTEAFF.

The chain uses TRBV10-3 and TRBJ2-7; 9 bases line up with TRBD2. This CDR3 has 15 amino acids. Germline CDR1 and CDR2: ENHRY and SYGVKD. V gave up 5 bases and J gave up 5 bases; unmatched junction bases: 10. CDR3 in DNA: TGTGCCATCAGTCGGGGGGCTAGCGGGGCCGACGAGCAGTACTTC. Translated: CAISRGASGADEQYF.

The chain joins TRBV18 to TRBJ1-2, with D perhaps matching TRBD1 (6 bases). The CDR3 length is 15 residues. V shed 3 bases and J shed 4 bases, with 15 bases lying between them. Germline-derived CDR1 and CDR2 are KGHSH and LQKENI. The CDR3 nucleotides are TGTGCCAGCTCACCGGCGGCAGGGGTTGCCTATGGCTACACCTTC. This gives the protein CASSPAAGVAYGYTF.

The V call is TRBV20-1, the J call TRBJ1-1, with TRBD1 as a possible D gene (5 bases). The CDR3 runs 14 residues. The germline gives CDR1 DFQATT, CDR2 SNEGSKA (reference sequence). V was trimmed by 3 bases and J by 3 bases, leaving 14 bases between them. The CDR3 DNA follows: TGCAGTGCTAGTTCAGGGAGAAGCGACACTGAAGCTTTCTTT. This codes for CSASSGRSDTEAFF.

The chain has TRBV7-9 and TRBJ2-2, with D perhaps assigned TRBD1 or TRBD2 (5 bases each). V was cut by 7 bases and J by 7 bases, with 10 bases left in between. The CDR3 sequence is 12 residues long. Germline values: CDR1 SEHNR, CDR2 FQNEAQ (reference sequence). The CDR3 is CASTSGGGELFF. Written as DNA, the CDR3 is TGTGCCAGCACCTCTGGGGGCGGGGAGCTGTTTTTT. The whole variable domain, remainder taken from reference TRBV7-9 and TRBJ2-2, is DTGVSQNPRHKITKRGQNVTFRCDPISEHNRLYWYRQTLGQGPEFLTYFQNEAQLEKSRLLSDRFSAERPKGSFSTLEIQRTEQGDSAMYLCASTSGGGELFFGEGSRLTVL.

This chain joins TRBV6-2 or TRBV6-3 and TRBJ2-2; D tentatively reads TRBD1 or TRBD2 (5 bases each). Trimming left V 4 bases short and J 0 bases short, with 9 bases between. The CDR3 runs to 15 residues. The germline V gene encodes CDR1 MNHEY and CDR2 SVGEGT. CDR3 coding DNA: TGTGCCAGCAGTTCTCGGGGCGCGAACACCGGGGAGCTGTTTTTT. It is translated as CASSSRGANTGELFF.

A single count supports this clone. The rearrangement links TRBV7-9 to TRBJ1-2; D might be TRBD1 (6 bases). The CDR3 covers 18 residues. Deletions cut 4 bases from V and 0 bases from J, with 21 bases between. From germline, CDR1 is SEHNR and CDR2 FQNEAQ (reference sequence). The CDR3 region is CASSSTLRQGKANYGYTF. DNA of the CDR3: TGTGCCAGCAGCTCAACCCTCCGGCAGGGGAAAGCTAACTATGGCTACACCTTC.

This chain uses TRBV7-9 with TRBJ2-5; 7 bases fit TRBD1. V lost 3 bases to trimming and J lost 1 base; unmatched junction nucleotides: 8. Germline CDR1 is SEHNR and CDR2 is FQNEAQ (reference sequence). The CDR3 is 16 residues long. The CDR3 loop is CASSLTGQLLQETQYF. The CDR3 DNA reads TGTGCCAGCAGCTTGACGGGACAGCTCCTCCAAGAGACCCAGTACTTC.

The chain carries TRBV5-6 and TRBJ1-3; TRBD1 is a possible D gene (5 bases). V was shortened by 4 bases and J by 0 bases, with 11 bases between the two germline ends. The germline V gene has CDR1 SGHDT and CDR2 YYEEEE. CDR3 length equals 15 residues. CDR3 residues: CASSEGPFSGNTIYF. The CDR3 DNA follows: TGTGCCAGCAGCGAGGGACCATTCTCTGGAAACACCATATATTTT.

V gene TRBV12-1 combines with J gene TRBJ1-3. TRBV12-1 is designated a pseudogene. The CDR3 runs to 19 residues. The CDR3 region has the DNA TGTGCCAGCAGCTCGCTGACGGCCCGGGGCTCTAGCTCTGGAAACACCATATATTTT. It encodes CASSSLTARGSSSGNTIYF.

The rearrangement joins TRBV2 to TRBJ2-2; 10 bases line up with TRBD1. Losses at the gene ends were 7 bases for V and 5 bases for J; bases not matched to a gene: 7. This CDR3 has 15 amino acids. Looked up from germline, CDR1 is SNHLY and CDR2 is FYNNEI. CDR3 residues: CASNQRTGGTGELFF. CDR3 DNA: TGTGCCAGCAACCAGAGGACAGGGGGGACCGGGGAGCTGTTTTTT.

The J gene is TRBJ2-7, the V gene TRBV6-1; D is perhaps TRBD1 (6 bases). The CDR3 is 12 amino acids. Germline values: CDR1 MNHNS, CDR2 SASEGT. The ends were cut back, 2 bases at V and 9 bases at J, with 11 bases in the middle. CDR3 sequence reads: CASSERAGVQYF. The CDR3 DNA follows: TGTGCCAGCAGTGAAAGGGCAGGGGTGCAGTACTTC.

This chain links TRBV27 with TRBJ1-5, with D unresolved. Germline CDR1 is MNHEY and CDR2 is SMNVEV (reference sequence). The CDR3 runs to 15 residues. Deletions cut 0 bases from V and 5 bases from J, with 11 bases between. The CDR3 sequence: CASSLSGPNYQPQHF. CDR3 nucleotide sequence: TGTGCCAGCAGTTTATCCGGGCCCAACTATCAGCCCCAGCATTTT.

V is TRBV7-2 and J is TRBJ2-2; D could derive from TRBD1 or TRBD2 (5 bases each). The CDR3 is 14 residues long. Germline V lookup: CDR1 SGHTA, CDR2 FQGNSA. V lost 5 bases and J 0 bases, leaving 7 bases between the germline ends. For the CDR3, the DNA is TGTGCCAGCAGCGGGGGACCGAACACCGGGGAGCTGTTTTTT. Encoded protein: CASSGGPNTGELFF. Complete variable domain (other parts from reference TRBV7-2 and TRBJ2-2): GAGVSQSPSNKVTEKGKDVELRCDPISGHTALYWYRQSLGQGLEFLIYFQGNSAPDKSGLPSDRFSAERTGGSVSTLTIQRTQQEDSAVYLCASSGGPNTGELFFGEGSRLTVL.

This chain connects TRBV2 to TRBJ2-3; 10 bases map to TRBD1. The CDR3 has 15 amino acids. With 7 bases clipped from V and 4 bases from J, the junction kept 8 bases outside the gene matches. Germline CDR1 reads SNHLY; CDR2 reads FYNNEI. The CDR3, as DNA: TGTGCCAGCAAGGGCGGGACAGGGGAGGCAGATACGCAGTATTTT. This gives the protein CASKGGTGEADTQYF.

The chain has TRBV5-4 and TRBJ1-2, with TRBD1 matching over 12 bases. After removal of 4 bases from V and 7 bases from J, the junction contained 11 bases not matched to a gene. Germline assignment: CDR1 SGHNT and CDR2 YYREEE (reference sequence). The CDR3 length is 16 residues. The CDR3 region is CASSHNPGQGASGYTF. CDR3 nucleotides: TGTGCCAGCAGCCATAACCCGGGACAGGGGGCGTCTGGCTACACCTTC.

The chain is built from TRBV9 and TRBJ2-2, with D unclear. Deletions cut 6 bases from V and 5 bases from J, with 20 bases between. From germline, CDR1 is SGDLS and CDR2 YYNGEE. The length of the CDR3 is 16 residues. CDR3 DNA sequence: TGTGCCAGCACCTATGGGGTTTTAGGAGTAACCGGGGAGCTGTTTTTT. Translated: CASTYGVLGVTGELFF.